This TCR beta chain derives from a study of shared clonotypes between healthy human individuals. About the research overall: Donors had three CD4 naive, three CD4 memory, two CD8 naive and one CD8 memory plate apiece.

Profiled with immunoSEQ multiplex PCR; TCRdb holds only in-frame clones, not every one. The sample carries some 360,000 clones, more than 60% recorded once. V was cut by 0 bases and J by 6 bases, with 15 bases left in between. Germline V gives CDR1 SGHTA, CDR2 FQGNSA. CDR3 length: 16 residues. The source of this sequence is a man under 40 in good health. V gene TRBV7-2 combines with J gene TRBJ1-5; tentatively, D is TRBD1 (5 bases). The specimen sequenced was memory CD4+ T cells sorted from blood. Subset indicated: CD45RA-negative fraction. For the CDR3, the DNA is TGTGCCAGCAGCTTAGCGCCCAGGGTCAGCCGTCAGCCCCAGCATTTT. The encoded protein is CASSLAPRVSRQPQHF.